This T cell receptor beta chain was profiled in a study of shared clonotypes between healthy human individuals. V lost 0 bases and J lost 8, with 11 bases in between. Germline V lookup: CDR1 SGHRS, CDR2 YFSETQ. The CDR3 sequence is 13 residues long. This clone occurred a few times. Data came from immunoSEQ multiplex PCR; TCRdb stores just in-frame clones and leaves some out. There are about half a million clones in the sample; around 74% occur only once, and 10% to 15% lies in the top ten. The chain carries TRBV5-1 and TRBJ1-1; D perhaps matches TRBD1 (5 bases). The source material was PBMCs. The sequence came from a woman aged 40-49 years in good health. Some clones in this sample may be carry-over from other donors' samples. The CDR3 protein is CASSLDVGGEAFF. The CDR3 DNA reads TGCGCCAGCAGCTTGGACGTCGGGGGAGAAGCTTTCTTT.